Below, 14 T cell receptor beta chains from the same sample are listed, as sequenced in a study of CD8 T cells in ankylosing spondylitis. TCRdb reprocessed the 5' RACE reads via MiXCR and lists one record per CDR3 protein. The sample records about 230,000 distinct CDR3 sequences, roughly 8.2% being singletons. Sequenced material: blood, either unsorted or a sorted T cell fraction (not recorded which). Receptors originate from a female donor with ankylosing spondylitis or in good health (not recorded which).

In the case of this clonotype: It may be a read error: a sequence one base away is much more abundant. The V call is TRBV28, the J call TRBJ1-4; TRBD1 aligns across 7 bases. The CDR3 is 14 amino acids. Per the germline V gene, CDR1 is MDHEN and CDR2 is SYDVKM. CDR3 bases: TGTGCCAGCTCTCGGACAGGCCTTAATAAAAAACTGTTTTTT. Its protein product is CASSRTGLNKKLFF.

V is TRBV7-6 and J is TRBJ2-3, with D tentatively TRBD2 (6 bases). The V and J ends lost 5 bases and 6 bases respectively, with 18 bases between them. The CDR3 loop spans 15 amino acids. CDR1 SGHVS and CDR2 FNYEAQ come from the germline V gene. CDR3: CASSLSGGTLDTQYF. CDR3 DNA: TGTGCCAGCAGCCTGTCGGGCGGGACCCTCGATACGCAGTATTTT.

This clonotype was recorded at least ten times. V usage is TRBV9 and J usage is TRBJ1-1; TRBD1 is a possible D gene (5 bases). In germline, CDR1 is SGDLS, CDR2 YYNGEE. The V gene lost 3 bases and the J gene lost 10 bases, with 10 bases spanning the gap. This CDR3 is 11 amino acids long. The CDR3 DNA is TGTGCCAGCAGCGGGGTGGGGGGAGCTTTCTTT. Amino acids: CASSGVGGAFF.

This clonotype was recorded at least ten times. The chain employs TRBV9 and TRBJ1-3; TRBD1 might be the D (5 bases). Germline lookup yields CDR1 SGDLS and CDR2 YYNGEE. V gave up 2 bases and J gave up 0 bases, with 12 bases separating them. This CDR3 has 16 amino acids. The CDR3 DNA reads as TGTGCCAGCAGCGTTCAAACAGGAGCCTCTGGAAACACCATATATTTT. Translated, it gives CASSVQTGASGNTIYF.

A note on this clonotype: A single base separates this from a much larger clone, so it may be a read error. The rearrangement links TRBV12-3 or TRBV12-4 to TRBJ2-1; no clear D. The CDR3 covers 13 residues. The germline V and J ends were trimmed by 3 bases and 5 bases, with 8 bases remaining between them. The CDR3 loop reads CASSFSIDNEQFF. CDR3 coding DNA: TGTGCCAGCAGTTTCTCTATCGACAATGAGCAGTTCTTC.

This clonotype has at least ten counts. This chain connects TRBV5-1 to TRBJ1-4, with TRBD1 as a possible D gene (5 bases). Trimming shortened V by 4 bases and J by 2 bases, and 12 bases separated the two germline ends. This CDR3 spans 15 amino acids. Germline V gene data show CDR1 as SGHRS and CDR2 as YFSETQ. Here the CDR3 DNA reads TGCGCCAGCAGCGGAACAGGTTGGACTAATGAAAAACTGTTTTTT. It yields the protein CASSGTGWTNEKLFF.

This clonotype was counted many times. This sequence joins TRBV6-2 or TRBV6-3 and TRBJ2-2; D gene uncertain. The CDR3 spans 13 residues. CDR1 is MNHEY and CDR2 is SVGEGT in the germline V gene. Trimming cost V 7 bases and J 6 bases, with 12 bases left between them. The CDR3 spells CASNDHNPGELFF. In DNA form, the CDR3 reads TGTGCCAGCAACGACCATAACCCCGGGGAGCTGTTTTTT.

This clonotype was detected many times. The V and J genes are TRBV5-6 and TRBJ2-5; tentatively, D is TRBD1 (6 bases). The CDR3 runs to 14 residues. The germline V and J ends were trimmed by 3 bases and 4 bases, with 13 bases remaining between them. Germline CDR1 is SGHDT and CDR2 is YYEEEE. The CDR3 region is CASSYRVVGETQYF. CDR3 DNA sequence: TGTGCCAGCAGCTACAGGGTCGTGGGAGAGACCCAGTACTTC.

This clonotype was seen many times. The rearrangement links TRBV2 to TRBJ2-3, with a weak D call TRBD1 (6 bases). Looked up from germline, CDR1 is SNHLY and CDR2 is FYNNEI. Deletions cut 5 bases from V and 5 bases from J, with 20 bases between. The CDR3 loop spans 16 amino acids. The CDR3 is CASSSREAGARDTQYF. The CDR3 DNA follows: TGTGCCAGCAGTTCGAGAGAGGCAGGGGCGCGAGATACGCAGTATTTT.

This clonotype was picked up many times. V is TRBV6-1 and J is TRBJ2-7, with no clear D. CDR3 size: 14 residues. Germline values: CDR1 MNHNS, CDR2 SASEGT. V gave up 7 bases and J gave up 1 base, with 14 bases separating them. CDR3 region: CASTLSVGSYEQYF. The DNA for the CDR3 is TGTGCCAGCACCCTATCTGTTGGATCCTACGAGCAGTACTTC.

Worth noting for this clonotype: A much larger clone lies a single base off, so this may be a read error. DNA of the CDR3: TGTACCAACCATTACGTGGAGGGCTCTTACTATGGCTACACCTTC. The encoded protein is CTNHYVEGSYYGYTF. The chain recombines TRBV6-1 with TRBJ1-2; the D is unclear. CDR3 length: 15 amino acids. The germline gives CDR1 MNHNS, CDR2 SASEGT.

This chain uses TRBV6-5 with TRBJ2-4; perhaps D is TRBD1 or TRBD2 (5 bases each). The CDR3 totals 15 residues. Per the germline V gene, CDR1 is MNHEY and CDR2 is SVGAGI. V shed 4 bases and J shed 16 bases, with 26 bases lying between them. The DNA of the CDR3 is TGTGCCAGCAGTTCGACCGGGGCAGGGTCTCGCATCCGTTACTTC. This encodes CASSSTGAGSRIRYF.

A few counts support this clonotype. The V gene is TRBV7-9, the J gene TRBJ2-3; 12 bases agree with TRBD2. The ends lost 4 bases at V and 7 bases at J; junction bases unmatched: 9. Germline V gene data show CDR1 as SEHNR and CDR2 as FQNEAQ (reference sequence). The CDR3 is 16 amino acids. The CDR3 loop reads CASSSLLAGGRNTQYF. CDR3 nucleotide sequence: TGTGCCAGCAGCTCCTTACTAGCGGGAGGACGAAATACGCAGTATTTT.

There are many counts of this clonotype. CDR3 bases: TGTGCCAGCAGTACCCTGACAGAGGGGAATTCACCCCTCCACTTT. Translation: CASSTLTEGNSPLHF. The rearrangement links TRBV6-1 to TRBJ1-6; D might be TRBD1 (5 bases). Germline CDR1 and CDR2: MNHNS and SASEGT. V was clipped by 5 bases and J by 7 bases, with 15 bases between them. The length of the CDR3 is 15 residues.